This T cell receptor (beta chain) comes out of a study of blood T cell repertoires in COVID-19. Study-wide context: The analysed material was cDNA or gDNA that came from T cells, B-cell-depleted T cells, or PBMCs.

This CDR3 spans 15 amino acids. Germline CDR1 reads SNHLY; CDR2 reads FYNNEI. Trimming at V came to 6 bases and at J to 5 bases, leaving 9 bases not matched to a gene. Only in-frame clones appear in the TCRdb table, and some are missing; sequencing was by immunoSEQ multiplex PCR. The sample has approximately 85,000 clones, roughly 86% seen once; the top ten hold approximately 21%. Material for sequencing was peripheral blood. The clonotype originates from a woman of 80 years or more in a cohort sampled during active or convalescent COVID-19. The J gene is TRBJ2-2, the V gene TRBV2, with 7 bases lining up with TRBD1. The CDR3 loop reads CASRFDRVGTGELFF. The DNA of the CDR3 is TGTGCCAGCAGGTTCGACAGGGTTGGGACCGGGGAGCTGTTTTTT.